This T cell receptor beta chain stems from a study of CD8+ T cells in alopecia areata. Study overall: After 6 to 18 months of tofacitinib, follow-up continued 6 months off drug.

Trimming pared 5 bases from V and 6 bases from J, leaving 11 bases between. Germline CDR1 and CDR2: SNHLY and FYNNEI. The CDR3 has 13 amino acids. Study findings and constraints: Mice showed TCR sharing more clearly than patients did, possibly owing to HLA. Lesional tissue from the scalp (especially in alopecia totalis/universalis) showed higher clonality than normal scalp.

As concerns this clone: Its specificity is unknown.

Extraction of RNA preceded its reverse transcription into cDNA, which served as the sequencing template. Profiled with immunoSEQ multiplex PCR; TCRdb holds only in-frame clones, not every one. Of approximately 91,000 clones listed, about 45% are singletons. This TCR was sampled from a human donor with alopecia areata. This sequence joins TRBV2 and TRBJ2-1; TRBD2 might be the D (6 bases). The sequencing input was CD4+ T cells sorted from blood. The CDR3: CASSRIAANEQFF. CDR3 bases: TGTGCCAGCAGTCGAATAGCGGCCAATGAGCAGTTCTTC.